This T cell receptor (beta chain) was captured by sequencing in a study of blood T cell repertoires in COVID-19 (dated by TCRdb to 2018 to 2021). For the study in its entirety: The collaborator samples originated in the United States, Italy and Spain and spanned the acute and convalescent phases of COVID-19. Deeply sampled blood TCRbeta repertoires from subjects exposed to, actively infected with, or recovered from COVID-19 were included in the dataset. A freely available public database, intended as a resource for researchers studying the immune response to SARS-CoV-2, is where the repertoires were released. A de-identified subject ID, COVID-19 status, age in years and sex were almost always included in the sample metadata. Samples were obtained from the ongoing ImmuneRACE study (first 160 participants) and from roughly 1,300 subjects provided by 6 global collaborators. The prospective study material was composed of cDNA or gDNA derived from T cells, B-cell-depleted T cells, or PBMCs. Where available, HLA class I and class II types were taken from metadata supplied by the sample provider and were not determined by assay-based typing. General findings and caveats noted by the study authors: The quantity of clinical and demographic metadata differed by source and by participant and was supplied without curation.

Participants in the prospective study were aged roughly 18 to 89 years, lived in about two dozen United States geographic areas, and enrolled through a virtual design. To assign participants to cohorts, the prospective study relied on clinical history that participants themselves reported in a screening survey and a study questionnaire. Recovered participants in ImmuneRACE Cohort 3 were defined as having two consecutive negative NP/OP PCR tests, clearance from a healthcare professional, or resolution of symptoms. In the prospective study, whole blood, serum and a nasopharyngeal or oropharyngeal swab were collected from each participant by mobile phlebotomists. Prospective study participants could optionally give additional blood draws and questionnaires over a roughly 2-month period. Prospective study blood samples were shipped either frozen or at room temperature before DNA extraction. The immunoSEQ Assay, a bias-controlled multiplex PCR, was used to amplify TCRbeta CDR3 regions from genomic DNA. The paper's processing steps were these. The number of nucleated cells in each sample was estimated from the amplification of reference gene primers within the assay. To quantify the absolute abundance of each unique TCRbeta CDR3 rearrangement, sequence reads were collapsed and filtered. For each sample, productive Simpson clonality was calculated by taking the square root of Simpson's diversity index across productive rearrangements. TCRdb's version of the immuneACCESS table is confined to in-frame rearrangements and falls short of the full clone set. An unresolved V gene accounts for under half of the shortfall where checked; the remainder is of unknown origin. V and J calls and clone size are those listed in that table; D and trimming were worked out from the DNA. Here the sample has about 480,000 clones; roughly 90% occur a single time. Clones ranked in the top ten supply 1.5% to 2% of the sample.

Spanning cysteine to phenylalanine, the CDR3 consists of 12 amino acids. Kept here is only the CDR3 DNA, which spans 36 bases and is read in frame from base 1. The junction shows trimming of 4 bases on V and 2 bases on J, plus 5 bases between the germline ends. Regarding this clone: It lacks a known antigen. No base quality information exists; no much larger clone differs at one position.

The clonotype originates from a woman in her 40s who had recovered from COVID-19. The specimen was PBMCs or T cells enriched from blood (not recorded which). The rearrangement combines TRBV12-3 or TRBV12-4 with TRBJ2-5; a confident D gene designation cannot be given. The CDR3 sequence is CASSWQQETQYF. The base sequence is TGTGCCAGCAGTTGGCAGCAAGAGACCCAGTACTTC.